This T cell receptor (beta chain) was profiled in a study of T cells in Graves' hyperthyroidism and ophthalmopathy. In the study overall: Prior to any treatment, at the point of initial diagnosis, peripheral blood was collected.

Exclusion followed for patients with uncontrolled infection, other autoimmune disease, pregnancy or lactation. For the diagnoses, clinical symptoms, serum thyroxine and TRAb, thyroid ultrasound and orbital computed tomography were used. This clonotype was found many times. CDR3 size: 12 residues. Germline V gene lookup returns CDR1 LGHDT and CDR2 YNNKEL (reference sequence). V was cut by 1 base and J by 14 bases, with 9 bases left in between. Authors of the study amplified TCR beta CDR3 regions from RNA transcripts. First-round RT-PCR targeting the TCR CDR3 was performed with the HTBI primer set. TCRdb reprocessed the multiplex PCR reads via MiXCR and lists one record per CDR3 protein. The data show roughly 280,000 distinct CDR3 sequences, over 15% seen once.

The chain recombines TRBV3-1 with TRBJ1-6, with D unclear. The sample taken for sequencing was blood. This sequence was found in a woman aged 55-70 years with Graves' ophthalmopathy. CDR3 coding DNA: TGTGCCAGCAGCCAAGTGTCAGAAACCCTCCACTTT. The encoded protein is CASSQVSETLHF.